Listed below are T cell receptor beta chains from one sample, sequenced in a study of a mutant IDH1 vaccine in newly diagnosed glioma. The protocol was immunoSEQ multiplex PCR, while the TCRdb copy is restricted to in-frame clones and leaves out a portion. Of 55,000 to 70,000 clones listed, 75% to 85% are singletons. Specimen: PBMCs, collected from a glioma patient treated with radiotherapy, temozolomide or both. These receptors originate from a man aged 45-65 years with glioma. CDR3s include the opening cysteine and the closing phenylalanine or tryptophan.

v_gene: TRBV7-9
j_gene: TRBJ2-1
CDR3aa: CASSPVLRDEQFF

v_gene: TRBV6-1
j_gene: TRBJ2-2
CDR3aa: CASNGQGNTGELFF

v_gene: TRBV4-3
j_gene: TRBJ1-2
CDR3aa: CASSQGTGEDYGYTF

v_gene: TRBV13
j_gene: TRBJ2-1
CDR3aa: CASSLSGGGAGEQFF

v_gene: TRBV7-2
j_gene: TRBJ1-2
CDR3aa: CASSTRRGEDGYTF

v_gene: TRBV5-6
j_gene: TRBJ2-3
CDR3aa: CASSFITGGYTQYF

v_gene: TRBV7-3
j_gene: TRBJ2-2
CDR3aa: CASSPDAAGELFF

v_gene: TRBV14
j_gene: TRBJ1-4
CDR3aa: CASSLSLNRGRSEKLFF

v_gene: TRBV2
j_gene: TRBJ1-5
CDR3aa: CASSQDTVNQPQHF

v_gene: TRBV6-1
j_gene: TRBJ2-5
CDR3aa: CASRGIQTQYF

v_gene: TRBV4-3
j_gene: TRBJ2-1
CDR3aa: CASSQGVGSSYNEQFF

v_gene: TRBV6-4
j_gene: TRBJ1-5
CDR3aa: CASTKKLDPGNQPQHF

v_gene: TRBV4-3
j_gene: TRBJ2-2
CDR3aa: CASSRAPGTSGAGELFF

v_gene: TRBV27
j_gene: TRBJ2-7
CDR3aa: CASRGISYEQYF

v_gene: TRBV29-1
j_gene: TRBJ1-1
CDR3aa: CSARQLMNTEAFF

v_gene: TRBV30
j_gene: TRBJ1-1
CDR3aa: CAWSVLRGLTEAFF

v_gene: TRBV27
j_gene: TRBJ2-2
CDR3aa: CASSLAADSTGELFF

v_gene: TRBV7-2
j_gene: TRBJ2-1
CDR3aa: CASSLGWGNEQFF

v_gene: TRBV6-5
j_gene: TRBJ1-2
CDR3aa: CASSNLGLYGYTF

v_gene: TRBV27
j_gene: TRBJ2-7
CDR3aa: CASSIRFQGTYEQYF

v_gene: TRBV6-5
j_gene: TRBJ2-1
CDR3aa: CASRLQEFSYNEQFF

v_gene: TRBV29-1
j_gene: TRBJ1-1
CDR3aa: CSGTENTEAFF

v_gene: TRBV27
j_gene: TRBJ2-7
CDR3aa: CASSFRGHEQYF

v_gene: TRBV7-9
j_gene: TRBJ1-4
CDR3aa: CASSQDSPTNEKLFF

v_gene: TRBV10-3
j_gene: TRBJ1-1
CDR3aa: CASAPDDTEAFF

v_gene: TRBV7-2
j_gene: TRBJ2-7
CDR3aa: CASSRGRYEQYF

v_gene: TRBV28
j_gene: TRBJ1-1
CDR3aa: CASRWTGTTEAFF

v_gene: TRBV7-9
j_gene: TRBJ1-2
CDR3aa: CASSILGQNYGYTF

v_gene: TRBV12-1
j_gene: TRBJ1-1
CDR3aa: CASSLFGPAF

v_gene: TRBV2
j_gene: TRBJ2-5
CDR3aa: CASTDRGKTQYF

v_gene: TRBV4-1
j_gene: TRBJ1-4
CDR3aa: CASSRDRGDEKLFF

v_gene: TRBV4-1
j_gene: TRBJ2-5
CDR3aa: CASSQWGAGETQYF

v_gene: TRBV6-5
j_gene: TRBJ2-3
CDR3aa: CASSSTQGGTQYF

v_gene: TRBV25-1
j_gene: TRBJ1-2
CDR3aa: CASSEYGGYYGYTF

v_gene: TRBV10-3
j_gene: TRBJ2-1
CDR3aa: CAISERGRDEQFF

v_gene: TRBV5-1
j_gene: TRBJ1-6
CDR3aa: CASSRTDNSPLHF

v_gene: TRBV19
j_gene: TRBJ2-1
CDR3aa: CASTSTGANYNEQFF

v_gene: TRBV7-3
j_gene: TRBJ2-2
CDR3aa: CASSRDRGIGELFF

v_gene: TRBV18
j_gene: TRBJ2-7
CDR3aa: CASSPSDRGYEQYF

v_gene: TRBV6-5
j_gene: TRBJ2-1
CDR3aa: CASRLTGVYNEQFF

v_gene: TRBV6-4
j_gene: TRBJ1-2
CDR3aa: CASSDGWGSDYTF

v_gene: TRBV9
j_gene: TRBJ1-3
CDR3aa: CASMSSGNTIYF

v_gene: TRBV25-1
j_gene: TRBJ2-2
CDR3aa: CASSPGQGWAGELFF

v_gene: TRBV29-1
j_gene: TRBJ1-1
CDR3aa: CSARTVNTEAFF

v_gene: TRBV11-3
j_gene: TRBJ1-1
CDR3aa: CASSLYTGSTEAFF